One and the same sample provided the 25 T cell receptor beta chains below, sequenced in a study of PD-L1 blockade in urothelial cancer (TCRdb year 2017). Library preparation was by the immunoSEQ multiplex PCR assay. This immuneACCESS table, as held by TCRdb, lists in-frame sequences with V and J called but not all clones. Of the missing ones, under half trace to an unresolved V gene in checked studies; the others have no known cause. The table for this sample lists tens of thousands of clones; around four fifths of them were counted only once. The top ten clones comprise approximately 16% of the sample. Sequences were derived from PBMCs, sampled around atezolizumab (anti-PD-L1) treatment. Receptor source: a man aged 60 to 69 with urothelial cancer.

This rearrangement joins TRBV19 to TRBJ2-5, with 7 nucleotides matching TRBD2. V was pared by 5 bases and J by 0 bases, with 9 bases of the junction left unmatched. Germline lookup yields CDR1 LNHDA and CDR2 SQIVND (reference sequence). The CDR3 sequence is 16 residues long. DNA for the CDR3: TGTGCCAGTAGTCGCTCCGCGGGAGAGTACCAAGAGACCCAGTACTTC. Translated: CASSRSAGEYQETQYF. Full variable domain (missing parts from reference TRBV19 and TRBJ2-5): DGGITQSPKYLFRKEGQNVTLSCEQNLNHDAMYWYRQDPGQGLRLIYYSQIVNDFQKGDIAEGYSVSREKKESFPLTVTSAQKNPTAFYLCASSRSAGEYQETQYFGPGTRLLVL.

CDR3 amino acids: CASSRGGDQETQYF. DNA of the CDR3: TGTGCCAGCTCACGAGGGGGGGACCAAGAGACCCAGTACTTC. The genes are TRBV18 and TRBJ2-5, with D possibly being TRBD2 (7 bases). V lost 4 bases to trimming and J lost 0 bases, with 9 bases between them. Looked up from germline, CDR1 is KGHSH and CDR2 is LQKENI. The CDR3 runs to 14 residues. The whole variable domain, filled in from reference TRBV18 and TRBJ2-5, reads NAGVMQNPRHLVRRRGQEARLRCSPMKGHSHVYWYRQLPEEGLKFMVYLQKENIIDESGMPKERFSAEFPKEGPSILRIQQVVRGDSAAYFCASSRGGDQETQYFGPGTRLLVL.

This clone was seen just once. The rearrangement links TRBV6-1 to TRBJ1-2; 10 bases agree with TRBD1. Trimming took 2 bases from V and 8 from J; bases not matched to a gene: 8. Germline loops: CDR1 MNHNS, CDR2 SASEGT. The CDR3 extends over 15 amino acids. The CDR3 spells CASSETVGQGRGYTF. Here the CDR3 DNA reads TGTGCCAGCAGTGAAACCGTGGGACAGGGGAGAGGCTACACCTTC.

This CDR3 is CASSSPYGNTIYF. The CDR3 DNA sequence: TGTGCCAGCAGTTCCCCCTATGGAAACACCATATATTTT. This sequence joins TRBV6-5 and TRBJ1-3; no firm D call. The germline V and J ends were trimmed by 4 bases and 3 bases, with 7 bases remaining between them. CDR1 and CDR2 (germline): MNHEY, SVGAGI. The CDR3 has 13 residues.

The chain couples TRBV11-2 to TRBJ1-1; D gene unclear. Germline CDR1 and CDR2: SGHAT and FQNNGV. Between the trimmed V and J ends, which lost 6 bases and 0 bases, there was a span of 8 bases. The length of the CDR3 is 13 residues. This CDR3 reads CASRDFLNTEAFF. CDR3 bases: TGTGCCAGCAGGGACTTCTTGAACACTGAAGCTTTCTTT.

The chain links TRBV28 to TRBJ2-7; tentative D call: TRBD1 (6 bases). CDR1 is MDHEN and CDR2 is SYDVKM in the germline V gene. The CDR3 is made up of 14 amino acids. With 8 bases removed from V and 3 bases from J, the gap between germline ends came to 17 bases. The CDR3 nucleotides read TGTGCCAGCCACAGGTCGGGACAACACTACGAGCAGTACTTC. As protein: CASHRSGQHYEQYF.

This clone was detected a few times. The CDR3 DNA reads as TGCGCCAGCAGCCCCGGCTCAGGGGGCGTGGGGGAGACCCAGTACTTC. This codes for CASSPGSGGVGETQYF. The chain couples TRBV5-1 to TRBJ2-5, with TRBD1 matching over 8 bases. Germline V gene sequence: CDR1 SGHRS, CDR2 YFSETQ. The CDR3 is 16 amino acids. The junction had 13 bases not matched to a gene; V was cut back by 4 bases and J by 5 bases.

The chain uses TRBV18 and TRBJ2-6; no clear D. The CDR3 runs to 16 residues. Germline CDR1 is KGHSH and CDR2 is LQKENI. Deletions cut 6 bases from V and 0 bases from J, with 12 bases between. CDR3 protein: CASSPTTVSGANVLTF. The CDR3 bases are TGTGCCAGCTCTCCTACTACGGTCTCTGGGGCCAACGTCCTGACTTTC.

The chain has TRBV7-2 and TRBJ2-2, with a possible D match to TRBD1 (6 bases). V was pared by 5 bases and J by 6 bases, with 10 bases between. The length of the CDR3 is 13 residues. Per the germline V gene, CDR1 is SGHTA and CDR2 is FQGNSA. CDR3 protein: CASSTQGPGELFF. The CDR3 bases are TGTGCCAGCAGCACCCAGGGGCCCGGGGAGCTGTTTTTT.

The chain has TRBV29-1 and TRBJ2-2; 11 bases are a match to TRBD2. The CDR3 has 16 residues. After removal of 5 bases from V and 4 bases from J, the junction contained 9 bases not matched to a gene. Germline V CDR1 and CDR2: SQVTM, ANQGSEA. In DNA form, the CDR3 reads TGCAGCGTTAGGGTACTAGCGGGAGCGGGCACCGGGGAGCTGTTTTTT. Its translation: CSVRVLAGAGTGELFF.

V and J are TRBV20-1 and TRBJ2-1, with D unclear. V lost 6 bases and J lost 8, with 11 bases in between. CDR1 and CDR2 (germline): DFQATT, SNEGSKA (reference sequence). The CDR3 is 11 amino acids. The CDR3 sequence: CSASDLDEQFF. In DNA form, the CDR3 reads TGCAGTGCCAGCGACCTGGATGAGCAGTTCTTC.

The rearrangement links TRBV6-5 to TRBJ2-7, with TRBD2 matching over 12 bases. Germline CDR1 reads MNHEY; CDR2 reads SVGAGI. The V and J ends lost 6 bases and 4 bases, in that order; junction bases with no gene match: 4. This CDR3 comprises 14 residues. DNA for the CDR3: TGTGCCAGCAGCCGGACTAGCGGGGATTACGAGCAGTACTTC. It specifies CASSRTSGDYEQYF.

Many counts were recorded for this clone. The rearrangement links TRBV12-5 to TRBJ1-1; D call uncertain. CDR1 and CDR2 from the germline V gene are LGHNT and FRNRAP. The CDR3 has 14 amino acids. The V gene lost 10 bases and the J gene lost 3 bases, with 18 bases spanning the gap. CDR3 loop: CATCPDTEDTEAFF. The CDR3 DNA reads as TGTGCTACTTGCCCTGACACGGAGGACACTGAAGCTTTCTTT.

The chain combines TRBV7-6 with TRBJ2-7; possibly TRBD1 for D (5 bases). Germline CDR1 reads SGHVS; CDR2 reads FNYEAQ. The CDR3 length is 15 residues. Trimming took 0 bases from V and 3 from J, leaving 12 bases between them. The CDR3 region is CASSLAGSGNYEQYF. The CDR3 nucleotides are TGTGCCAGCAGCTTAGCCGGGTCAGGGAACTACGAGCAGTACTTC.

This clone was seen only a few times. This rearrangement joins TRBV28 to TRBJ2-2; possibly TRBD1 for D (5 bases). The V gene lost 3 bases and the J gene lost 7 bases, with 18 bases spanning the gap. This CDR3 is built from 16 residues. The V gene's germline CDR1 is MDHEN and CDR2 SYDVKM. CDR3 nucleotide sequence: TGTGCCAGCAGTTTTGCGGACACACCGTTCGTCGGGGAGCTGTTTTTT. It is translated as CASSFADTPFVGELFF.

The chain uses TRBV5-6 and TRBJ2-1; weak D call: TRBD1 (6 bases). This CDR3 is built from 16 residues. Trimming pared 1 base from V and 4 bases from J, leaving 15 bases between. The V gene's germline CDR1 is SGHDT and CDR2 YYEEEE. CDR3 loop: CASSLRAGVRYNEQFF. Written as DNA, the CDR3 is TGTGCCAGCAGCTTGAGGGCAGGGGTTAGGTACAATGAGCAGTTCTTC.

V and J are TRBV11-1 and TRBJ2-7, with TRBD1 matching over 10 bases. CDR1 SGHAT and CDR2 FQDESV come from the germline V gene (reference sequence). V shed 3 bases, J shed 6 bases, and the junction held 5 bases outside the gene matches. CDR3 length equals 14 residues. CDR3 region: CASSLSWTGGEQYF. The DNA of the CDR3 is TGTGCCAGCAGCTTGTCCTGGACAGGGGGCGAGCAGTACTTC.

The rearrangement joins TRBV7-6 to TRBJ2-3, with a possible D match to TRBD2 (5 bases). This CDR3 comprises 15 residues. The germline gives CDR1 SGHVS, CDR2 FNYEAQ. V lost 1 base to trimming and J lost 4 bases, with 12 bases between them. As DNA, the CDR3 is TGTGCCAGCAGCTTAGGAGGGTTTAGTGCAGATACGCAGTATTTT. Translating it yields CASSLGGFSADTQYF. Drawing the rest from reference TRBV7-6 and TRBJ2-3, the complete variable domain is GAGVSQSPRYKVTKRGQDVALRCDPISGHVSLYWYRQALGQGPEFLTYFNYEAQQDKSGLPNDRFSAERPEGSISTLTIQRTEQRDSAMYRCASSLGGFSADTQYFGPGTRLTVL.

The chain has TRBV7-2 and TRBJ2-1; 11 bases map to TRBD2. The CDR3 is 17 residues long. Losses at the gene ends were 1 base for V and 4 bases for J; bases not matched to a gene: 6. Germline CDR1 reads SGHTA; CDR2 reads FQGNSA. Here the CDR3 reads CASSLGNLAGGYNEQFF. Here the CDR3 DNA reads TGTGCCAGCAGCTTAGGAAACCTAGCGGGAGGATACAATGAGCAGTTCTTC.

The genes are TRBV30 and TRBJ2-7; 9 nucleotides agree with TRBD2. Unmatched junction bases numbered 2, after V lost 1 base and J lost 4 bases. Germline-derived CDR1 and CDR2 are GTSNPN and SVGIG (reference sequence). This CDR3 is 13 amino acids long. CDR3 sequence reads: CAWSGLAGYEQYF. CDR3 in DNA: TGTGCCTGGAGTGGGCTAGCGGGATACGAGCAGTACTTC.

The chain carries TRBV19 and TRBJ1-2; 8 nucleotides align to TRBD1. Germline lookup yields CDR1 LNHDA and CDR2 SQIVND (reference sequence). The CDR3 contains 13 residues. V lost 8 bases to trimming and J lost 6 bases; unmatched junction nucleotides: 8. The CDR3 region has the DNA TGTGCCAGTCAACTCAGGGGGCAGGATGGCTACACCTTC. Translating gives CASQLRGQDGYTF.

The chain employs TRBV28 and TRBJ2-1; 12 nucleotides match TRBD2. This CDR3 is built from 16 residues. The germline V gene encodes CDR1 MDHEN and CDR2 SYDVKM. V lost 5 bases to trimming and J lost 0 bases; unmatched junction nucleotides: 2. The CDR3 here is CASSASGGGSYNEQFF. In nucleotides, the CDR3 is TGTGCCAGCAGTGCTAGCGGGGGGGGCTCCTACAATGAGCAGTTCTTC.

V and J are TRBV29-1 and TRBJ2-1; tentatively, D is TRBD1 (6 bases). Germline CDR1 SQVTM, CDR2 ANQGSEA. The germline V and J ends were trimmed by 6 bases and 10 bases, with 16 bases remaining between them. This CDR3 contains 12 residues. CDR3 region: CSVTPGAEEQFF. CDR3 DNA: TGCAGCGTCACTCCAGGGGCTGAGGAGCAGTTCTTC.

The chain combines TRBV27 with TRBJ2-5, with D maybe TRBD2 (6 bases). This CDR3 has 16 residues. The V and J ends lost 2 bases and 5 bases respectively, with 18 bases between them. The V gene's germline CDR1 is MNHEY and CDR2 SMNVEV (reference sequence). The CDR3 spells CASSLEFPSGRETQYF. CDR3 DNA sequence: TGTGCCAGCAGTTTAGAGTTCCCTTCAGGGAGGGAGACCCAGTACTTC.

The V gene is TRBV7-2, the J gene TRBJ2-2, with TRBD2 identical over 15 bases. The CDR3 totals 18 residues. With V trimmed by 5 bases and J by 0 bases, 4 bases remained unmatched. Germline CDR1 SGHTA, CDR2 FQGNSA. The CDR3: CASSLRTSGGANTGELFF. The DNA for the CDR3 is TGTGCCAGCAGCCTCCGGACTAGCGGGGGGGCGAACACCGGGGAGCTGTTTTTT.